The present entry profiles one T cell receptor beta chain with its context. Its target is not known. This CDR3 comprises 14 residues. V was clipped by 0 bases and J by 6 bases; unmatched bases: 1. Germline V gene data show CDR1 as SEHNR and CDR2 as FQNEAQ (reference sequence). These data originate in a study of human thymus T cells. Notes on the study in general: Blood and thymic repertoires both appeared biased in V and J gene usage.

Method: immunoSEQ multiplex PCR; TCRdb's copy keeps in-frame clones and lacks some. The sample includes more than 50,000 clones, 94% seen only once; the top ten take almost 6%. Each of the donors was a healthy Finnish infant who was undergoing open corrective cardiac surgery for congenital heart defects. Blood DNA came from all available leukocytes, not a fixed cell number. This chain connects TRBV7-9 to TRBJ2-2; 7 bases match TRBD1. Specimen: blood. The TCR comes from a boy younger than two with a congenital heart defect but otherwise immunologically healthy. CDR3 protein: CASSLAQGAGELFF. DNA of the CDR3: TGTGCCAGCAGCTTAGCCCAGGGGGCCGGGGAGCTGTTTTTT.